This T cell receptor (beta chain) was recovered during a study of response to subunit inactivated influenza vaccine. MiXCR, run by TCRdb on the RT-PCR reads, gives a single entry per CDR3 protein. The sample contains hundreds of thousands of distinct CDR3 sequences, 6.5% to 8% of which appear only once. J lost 7 bases, V lost 3 bases, and 13 bases had no gene match. Germline CDR1 reads MNHNS; CDR2 reads SASEGT. CDR3 length: 16 amino acids. This chain links TRBV6-1 with TRBJ1-1, with 8 bases matching TRBD1. The TCR sequence derives from a man aged 50 to 69 who received an inactivated influenza vaccine. Source: PBMCs from blood, taken around 25 months after vaccination. CDR3: CASSEAIHLTGDEAFF. The CDR3 DNA is TGTGCCAGCAGTGAGGCGATTCATCTGACAGGGGATGAAGCTTTCTTT.